The entry below gives a single TCR beta chain sequence along with its context. The antigen is undetermined. The record originates from a study of T-cell reconstitution after alpha-beta-depleted transplantation in children. The study's findings and limits: T-cell counts and diversity were attributed mostly to newly produced T cells one year after transplant. Certain patients had high TCRbeta diversity at day 60, and it came from recipient T cells and thymic progenitors that survived.

V shed 6 bases and J 1 base; nucleotides not matched to a gene: 3. Looked up from germline, CDR1 is SEHNR and CDR2 is FQNEAQ (reference sequence). The CDR3 is 14 amino acids. Unique molecular identifiers were incorporated into the prepared TCRbeta library. TCRdb called the PCR reads again in MiXCR, with one record for every CDR3 protein. The table has hundreds of thousands of distinct CDR3 sequences, approximately 13% seen once. The TCR sequence derives from a male patient under 18 who had a stem cell transplant for acute myeloid leukemia, so the T cells may come from the graft donor. The chain combines TRBV7-9 with TRBJ2-1; 7 nucleotides match TRBD2. Sequencing used PBMCs, mostly from graft donor cells, obtained 360 days after TCRalphabeta/CD19-depleted stem cell transplant. The CDR3 nucleotides read TGTGCCAGCAGTCGGGAGGAGTCCTACAATGAGCAGTTCTTC. Translating gives CASSREESYNEQFF.